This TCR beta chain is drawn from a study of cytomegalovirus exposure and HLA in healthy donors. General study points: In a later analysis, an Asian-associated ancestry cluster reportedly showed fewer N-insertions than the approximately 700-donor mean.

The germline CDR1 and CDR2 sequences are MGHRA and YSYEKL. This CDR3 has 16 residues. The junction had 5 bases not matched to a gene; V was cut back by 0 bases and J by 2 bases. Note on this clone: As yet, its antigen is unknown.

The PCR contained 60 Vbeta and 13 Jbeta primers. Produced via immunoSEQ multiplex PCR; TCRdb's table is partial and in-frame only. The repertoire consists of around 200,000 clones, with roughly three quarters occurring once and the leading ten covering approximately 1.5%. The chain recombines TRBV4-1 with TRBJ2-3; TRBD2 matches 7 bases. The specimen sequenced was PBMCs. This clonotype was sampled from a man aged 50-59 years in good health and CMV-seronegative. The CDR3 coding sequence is TGCGCCAGCAGCCAAGATCCGGGGACTAACACAGATACGCAGTATTTT. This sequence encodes CASSQDPGTNTDTQYF.